This is a list of T cell receptor beta chains from one sample in a study of metastatic and nonmetastatic thyroid tumors. TCRdb re-clonotyped the PCR reads through MiXCR. The table records 50,000 or so clones, roughly 23% of them present only once. What was sequenced was blood. These receptors originate from a male donor with papillary thyroid cancer or a benign thyroid nodule (not recorded which). Some clones in this sample may be carry-over from other donors' samples. CDR3s leave out the opening cysteine and the closing phenylalanine or tryptophan. The D gene is left open where the match is weak.

cdr3_aa: ASSLERQGFGETQY; d_call: TRBD1; v_call: TRBV7-6; j_call: TRBJ2-5
cdr3_aa: ASSVRQGSYNEQF; d_call: TRBD1; v_call: TRBV5-1; j_call: TRBJ2-1
cdr3_aa: ASSAFIGTGGNTIY; d_call: TRBD1; v_call: TRBV6-1; j_call: TRBJ1-3
cdr3_aa: ASSLGPGDTQY; d_call: .; v_call: TRBV11-3; j_call: TRBJ2-3
cdr3_aa: ATSDRGRETQY; d_call: .; v_call: TRBV24-1; j_call: TRBJ2-5
cdr3_aa: ASSVANSYYGYT; d_call: .; v_call: TRBV9; j_call: TRBJ1-2
cdr3_aa: ASSPQLAGGYNEQF; d_call: TRBD2; v_call: TRBV7-8; j_call: TRBJ2-1
cdr3_aa: ASSLSNSPLH; d_call: .; v_call: TRBV5-1; j_call: TRBJ1-6
cdr3_aa: ASSTGLAGYNEQF; d_call: TRBD2; v_call: TRBV12-3/TRBV12-4; j_call: TRBJ2-1
cdr3_aa: ASSPQGGRPYEQY; d_call: .; v_call: TRBV18; j_call: TRBJ2-7
cdr3_aa: ASSLDLTNNEQF; d_call: .; v_call: TRBV11-3; j_call: TRBJ2-1
cdr3_aa: AGSEYGLGNQPQH; d_call: .; v_call: TRBV6-1; j_call: TRBJ1-5
cdr3_aa: AGSSTEGEQY; d_call: .; v_call: TRBV28; j_call: TRBJ2-7
cdr3_aa: ASSLEISYEQY; d_call: .; v_call: TRBV5-1; j_call: TRBJ2-7
cdr3_aa: AWSRGFGYT; d_call: .; v_call: TRBV30; j_call: TRBJ1-2
cdr3_aa: ASSELGGGKNIQY; d_call: TRBD2; v_call: TRBV6-1; j_call: TRBJ2-4
cdr3_aa: ASSPQGDVEKLF; d_call: TRBD1; v_call: TRBV12-3/TRBV12-4; j_call: TRBJ1-4
cdr3_aa: ASSPSTGANEKLF; d_call: .; v_call: TRBV18; j_call: TRBJ1-4
cdr3_aa: ASSLVGGTVIYEQY; d_call: .; v_call: TRBV11-2; j_call: TRBJ2-7
cdr3_aa: ASSQDRRGKGQETQY; d_call: .; v_call: TRBV14; j_call: TRBJ2-5
cdr3_aa: ASRSGLAGSQETQY; d_call: TRBD2; v_call: TRBV5-1; j_call: TRBJ2-5
cdr3_aa: SARDRDTLYEQY; d_call: .; v_call: TRBV20-1; j_call: TRBJ2-7
cdr3_aa: ASSTWSRGLNEQF; d_call: TRBD1; v_call: TRBV19; j_call: TRBJ2-1
cdr3_aa: SARLTGGRNSPLH; d_call: TRBD1; v_call: TRBV20-1; j_call: TRBJ1-6
cdr3_aa: ASSSPRGGSTGELF; d_call: .; v_call: TRBV9; j_call: TRBJ2-2
cdr3_aa: ASSLGGRSTDTQY; d_call: TRBD2; v_call: TRBV11-2; j_call: TRBJ2-3
cdr3_aa: GVTPGTSGYNEQF; d_call: TRBD2; v_call: TRBV29-1; j_call: TRBJ2-1
cdr3_aa: ADQKAF; d_call: .; v_call: TRBV9; j_call: TRBJ1-1
cdr3_aa: ASSPNAGELF; d_call: .; v_call: TRBV18; j_call: TRBJ2-2
cdr3_aa: STGSLEQY; d_call: .; v_call: TRBV20-1; j_call: TRBJ2-3
cdr3_aa: ASEPGTNTEAF; d_call: .; v_call: TRBV12-5; j_call: TRBJ1-1
cdr3_aa: ASSQRTARAPLH; d_call: .; v_call: TRBV14; j_call: TRBJ1-6
cdr3_aa: ASSWTGTANTGELF; d_call: TRBD1; v_call: TRBV5-1; j_call: TRBJ2-2
cdr3_aa: ASSPQGTSGSYEQH; d_call: TRBD2; v_call: TRBV12-3/TRBV12-4; j_call: TRBJ2-7
cdr3_aa: SASSLGDTQY; d_call: .; v_call: TRBV20-1; j_call: TRBJ2-3
cdr3_aa: ASSIESGRSFYGYT; d_call: .; v_call: TRBV19; j_call: TRBJ1-2
cdr3_aa: ASSLGAGFNGYT; d_call: .; v_call: TRBV5-6; j_call: TRBJ1-2
cdr3_aa: ASRAASYNSPLH; d_call: .; v_call: TRBV6-1; j_call: TRBJ1-6
cdr3_aa: ASSPGQGGFEQY; d_call: TRBD1; v_call: TRBV7-6; j_call: TRBJ2-7
cdr3_aa: ASSLAGTGNYEQY; d_call: TRBD1; v_call: TRBV5-1; j_call: TRBJ2-7
cdr3_aa: ASSLGSYEQY; d_call: .; v_call: TRBV11-1; j_call: TRBJ2-7
cdr3_aa: ASSELAGSYNEQF; d_call: TRBD2; v_call: TRBV6-1; j_call: TRBJ2-1
cdr3_aa: ASSLVLSQGHGELF; d_call: TRBD1; v_call: TRBV11-2; j_call: TRBJ2-2
cdr3_aa: ASSVTGLNEQF; d_call: .; v_call: TRBV9; j_call: TRBJ2-1
cdr3_aa: ASSPATYEQY; d_call: .; v_call: TRBV7-2; j_call: TRBJ2-7
cdr3_aa: ASSDNTGWDTEAF; d_call: .; v_call: TRBV19; j_call: TRBJ1-1
cdr3_aa: SARDRDLAGRMYNEQF; d_call: TRBD2; v_call: TRBV20-1; j_call: TRBJ2-1
cdr3_aa: ASSSGSSYNEQF; d_call: TRBD2; v_call: TRBV6-2/TRBV6-3; j_call: TRBJ2-1
cdr3_aa: ASSSGQWTNDEKLF; d_call: TRBD1; v_call: TRBV9; j_call: TRBJ1-4
cdr3_aa: ASSSSGYEQY; d_call: .; v_call: TRBV5-6; j_call: TRBJ2-7
cdr3_aa: ASSLVYNTEAF; d_call: .; v_call: TRBV7-8; j_call: TRBJ1-1
cdr3_aa: SASPGQNSNQPQH; d_call: .; v_call: TRBV20-1; j_call: TRBJ1-5
cdr3_aa: ASIFGAGRVDTQY; d_call: .; v_call: TRBV11-1; j_call: TRBJ2-3